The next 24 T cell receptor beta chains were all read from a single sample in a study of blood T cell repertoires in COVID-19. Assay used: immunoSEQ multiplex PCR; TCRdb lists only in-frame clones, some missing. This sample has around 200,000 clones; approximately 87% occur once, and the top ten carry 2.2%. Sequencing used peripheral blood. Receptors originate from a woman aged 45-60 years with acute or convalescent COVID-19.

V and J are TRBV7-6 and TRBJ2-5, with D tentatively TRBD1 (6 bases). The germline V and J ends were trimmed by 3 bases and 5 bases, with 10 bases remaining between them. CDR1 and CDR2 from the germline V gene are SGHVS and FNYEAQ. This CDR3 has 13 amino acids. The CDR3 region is CASSFSDRETQYF. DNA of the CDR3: TGTGCCAGCAGCTTCTCCGACAGGGAGACCCAGTACTTC.

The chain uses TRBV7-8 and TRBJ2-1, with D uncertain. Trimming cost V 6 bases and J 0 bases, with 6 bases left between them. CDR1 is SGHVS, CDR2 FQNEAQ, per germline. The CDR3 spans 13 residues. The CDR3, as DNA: TGTGCCAGCAGTCCAGGCTCCTACAATGAGCAGTTCTTC. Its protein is CASSPGSYNEQFF. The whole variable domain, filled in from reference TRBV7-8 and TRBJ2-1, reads GAGVSQSPRYKVAKRGQDVALRCDPISGHVSLFWYQQALGQGPEFLTYFQNEAQLDKSGLPSDRFFAERPEGSVSTLKIQRTQQEDSAVYLCASSPGSYNEQFFGPGTRLTVL.

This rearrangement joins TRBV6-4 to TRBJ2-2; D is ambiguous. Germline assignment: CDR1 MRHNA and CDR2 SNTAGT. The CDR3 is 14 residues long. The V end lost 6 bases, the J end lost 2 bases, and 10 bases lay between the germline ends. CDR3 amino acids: CASRPSGNTGELFF. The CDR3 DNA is TGTGCCAGCAGGCCGTCGGGTAACACCGGGGAGCTGTTTTTT.

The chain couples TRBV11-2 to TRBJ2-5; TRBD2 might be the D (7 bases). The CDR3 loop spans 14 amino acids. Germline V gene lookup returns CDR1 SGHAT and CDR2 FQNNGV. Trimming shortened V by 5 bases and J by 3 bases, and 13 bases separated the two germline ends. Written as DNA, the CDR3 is TGTGCCAGCAGCGGGAGGGACACGGAAGAGACCCAGTACTTC. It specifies CASSGRDTEETQYF.

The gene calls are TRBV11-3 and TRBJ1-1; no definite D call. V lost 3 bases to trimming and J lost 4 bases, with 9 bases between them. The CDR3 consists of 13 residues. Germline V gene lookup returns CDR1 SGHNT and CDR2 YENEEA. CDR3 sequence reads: CASSFSFGTEAFF. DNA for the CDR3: TGTGCCAGCAGCTTCTCGTTCGGCACTGAAGCTTTCTTT.

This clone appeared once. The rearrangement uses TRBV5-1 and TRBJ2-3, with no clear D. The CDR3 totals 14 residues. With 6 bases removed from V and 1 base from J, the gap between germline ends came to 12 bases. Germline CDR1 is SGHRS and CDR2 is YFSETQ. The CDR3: CASTKEPGTDTQYF. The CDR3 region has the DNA TGCGCCAGCACAAAAGAGCCGGGCACAGATACGCAGTATTTT.

The CDR3 coding sequence is TGTGCCAGCTCATCTGGAGCGGGGGAGCTGTTTTTT. It yields the protein CASSSGAGELFF. The V and J genes are TRBV18 and TRBJ2-2, with D unclear. Per the germline V gene, CDR1 is KGHSH and CDR2 is LQKENI. V was clipped by 5 bases and J by 8 bases, with 9 bases between them. The CDR3 length is 12 residues.

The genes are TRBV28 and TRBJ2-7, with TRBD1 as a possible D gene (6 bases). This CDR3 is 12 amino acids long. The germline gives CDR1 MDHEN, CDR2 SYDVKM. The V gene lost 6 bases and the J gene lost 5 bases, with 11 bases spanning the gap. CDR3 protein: CASSGTPHEQYF. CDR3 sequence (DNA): TGTGCCAGCAGCGGGACACCCCACGAGCAGTACTTC.

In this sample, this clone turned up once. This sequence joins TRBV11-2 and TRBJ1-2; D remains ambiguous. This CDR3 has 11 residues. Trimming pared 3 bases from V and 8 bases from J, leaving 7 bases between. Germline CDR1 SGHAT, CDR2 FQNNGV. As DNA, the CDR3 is TGTGCCAGCAGCTTGAGGGAGGGCTACACCTTC. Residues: CASSLREGYTF.

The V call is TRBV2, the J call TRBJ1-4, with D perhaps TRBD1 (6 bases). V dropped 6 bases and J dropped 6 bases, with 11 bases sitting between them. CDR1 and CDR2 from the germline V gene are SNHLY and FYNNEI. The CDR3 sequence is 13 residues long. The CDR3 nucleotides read TGTGCCAGCAGACAGGACAGTGATGAAAAACTGTTTTTT. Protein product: CASRQDSDEKLFF.

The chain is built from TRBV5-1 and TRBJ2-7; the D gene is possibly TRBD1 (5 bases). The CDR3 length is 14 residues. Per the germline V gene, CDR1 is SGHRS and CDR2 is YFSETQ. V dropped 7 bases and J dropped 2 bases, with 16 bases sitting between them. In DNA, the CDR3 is TGCGCCAGCGCCCGGCAGGGATCGACCTACGAGCAGTACTTC. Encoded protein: CASARQGSTYEQYF.

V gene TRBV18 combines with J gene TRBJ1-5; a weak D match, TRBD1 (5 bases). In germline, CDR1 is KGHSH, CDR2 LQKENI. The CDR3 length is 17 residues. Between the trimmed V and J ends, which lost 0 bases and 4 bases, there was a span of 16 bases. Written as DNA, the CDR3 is TGTGCCAGCTCACCACCGAACTCACAGGAATTTAATCAGCCCCAGCATTTT. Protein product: CASSPPNSQEFNQPQHF.

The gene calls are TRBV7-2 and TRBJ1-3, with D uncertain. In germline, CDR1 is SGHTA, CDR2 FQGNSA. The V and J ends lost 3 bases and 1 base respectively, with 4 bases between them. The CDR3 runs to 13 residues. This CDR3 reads CASSFQSGNTIYF. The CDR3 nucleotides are TGTGCCAGCAGCTTCCAATCTGGAAACACCATATATTTT.

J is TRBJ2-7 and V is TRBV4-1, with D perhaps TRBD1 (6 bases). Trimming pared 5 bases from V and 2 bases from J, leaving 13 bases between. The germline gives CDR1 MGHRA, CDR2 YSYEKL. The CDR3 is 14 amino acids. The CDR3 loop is CASSFGRGTYEQYF. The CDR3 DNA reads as TGCGCCAGCAGCTTCGGCAGGGGCACCTACGAGCAGTACTTC.

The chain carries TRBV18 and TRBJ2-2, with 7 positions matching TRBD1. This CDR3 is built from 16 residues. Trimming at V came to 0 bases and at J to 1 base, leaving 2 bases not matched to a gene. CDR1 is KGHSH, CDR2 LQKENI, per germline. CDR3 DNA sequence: TGTGCCAGCTCACCACCGACAGGGTTGAACACCGGGGAGCTGTTTTTT. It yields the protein CASSPPTGLNTGELFF.

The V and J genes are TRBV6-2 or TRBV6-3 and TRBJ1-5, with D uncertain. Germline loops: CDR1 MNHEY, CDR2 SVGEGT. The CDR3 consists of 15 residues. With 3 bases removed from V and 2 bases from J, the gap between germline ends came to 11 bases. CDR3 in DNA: TGTGCCAGCAGTTATGAGGGCGGACGCAATCAGCCCCAGCATTTT. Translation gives CASSYEGGRNQPQHF.

The chain's CDR3 is CASSLSSGKSYEQYF. The CDR3, as DNA: TGTGCCAGCAGCTTGTCTAGCGGGAAATCCTACGAGCAGTACTTC. This chain uses TRBV5-4 with TRBJ2-7; TRBD2 matches 9 bases. CDR1 SGHNT and CDR2 YYREEE come from the germline V gene (reference sequence). The CDR3 totals 15 residues. V trimming: 1 base; J trimming: 1 base; junction bases outside the gene matches: 3. Together with reference TRBV5-4 and TRBJ2-7, the CDR3 gives the full variable domain: ETGVTQSPTHLIKTRGQQVTLRCSSQSGHNTVSWYQQALGQGPQFIFQYYREEENGRGNFPPRFSGLQFPNYSSELNVNALELDDSALYLCASSLSSGKSYEQYFGPGTRLTVT.

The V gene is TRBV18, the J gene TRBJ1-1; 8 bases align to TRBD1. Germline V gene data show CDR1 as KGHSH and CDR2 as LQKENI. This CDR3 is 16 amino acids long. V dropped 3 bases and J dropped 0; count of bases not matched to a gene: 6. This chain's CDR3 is CASSPSRTGLNTEAFF. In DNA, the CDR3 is TGTGCCAGCTCACCCTCCCGGACAGGGCTGAACACTGAAGCTTTCTTT.

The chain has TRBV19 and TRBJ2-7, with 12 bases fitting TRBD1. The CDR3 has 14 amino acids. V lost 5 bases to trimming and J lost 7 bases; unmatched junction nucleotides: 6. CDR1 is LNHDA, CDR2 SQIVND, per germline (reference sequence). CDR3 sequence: CASSFGTGGWEQYF. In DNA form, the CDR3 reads TGTGCCAGTAGTTTTGGGACAGGGGGCTGGGAGCAGTACTTC.

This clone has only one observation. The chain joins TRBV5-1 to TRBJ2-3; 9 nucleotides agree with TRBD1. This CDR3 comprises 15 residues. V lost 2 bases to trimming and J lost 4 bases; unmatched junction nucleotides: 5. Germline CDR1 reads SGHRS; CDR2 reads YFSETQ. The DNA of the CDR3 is TGCGCCAGCAGCTTCGGGACAGGGCTCGCAGATACGCAGTATTTT. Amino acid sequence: CASSFGTGLADTQYF.

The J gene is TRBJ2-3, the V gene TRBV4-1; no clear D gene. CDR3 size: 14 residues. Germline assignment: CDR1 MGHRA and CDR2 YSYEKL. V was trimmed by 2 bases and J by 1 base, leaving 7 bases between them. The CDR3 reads CASSQQVGTDTQYF. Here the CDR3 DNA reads TGCGCCAGCAGCCAACAGGTGGGCACAGATACGCAGTATTTT.

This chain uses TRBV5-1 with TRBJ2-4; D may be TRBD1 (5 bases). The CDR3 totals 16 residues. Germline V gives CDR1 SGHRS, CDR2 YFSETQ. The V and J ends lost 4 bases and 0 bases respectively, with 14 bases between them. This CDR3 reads CASSPTPRGAKNIQYF. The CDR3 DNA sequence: TGCGCCAGCAGCCCGACCCCAAGGGGAGCCAAAAACATTCAGTACTTC.

The CDR3 loop reads CASTSASVMNTEAFF. The CDR3 DNA follows: TGCGCCAGCACCTCCGCCTCAGTCATGAACACTGAAGCTTTCTTT. The rearrangement uses TRBV4-1 and TRBJ1-1; D is undetermined. Trimming took 7 bases from V and 0 from J, leaving 15 bases between them. This CDR3 comprises 15 residues. Germline CDR1 is MGHRA and CDR2 is YSYEKL.

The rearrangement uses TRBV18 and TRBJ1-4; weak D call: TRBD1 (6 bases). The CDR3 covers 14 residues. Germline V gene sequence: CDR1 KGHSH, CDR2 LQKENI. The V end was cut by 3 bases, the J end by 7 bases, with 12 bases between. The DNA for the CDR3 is TGTGCCAGCTCACCGTCCAAAGGGGGTGAAAAACTGTTTTTT. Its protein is CASSPSKGGEKLFF.